This T cell receptor (beta chain) was identified during a study of T-cell reconstitution after alpha-beta-depleted transplantation in children. Regarding the study as a whole: At around two months after transplant, the alpha-beta T cells were reportedly derived from several hundred expanded clones that came from non-depleted graft cells. From newly produced T cells came most of the T-cell counts and diversity one year after transplant.

It was with unique molecular identifiers that the TCRbeta library was prepared. TCRdb re-called the PCR reads with MiXCR, one entry per CDR3 protein. The sample lists about 980,000 distinct CDR3 sequences, about 26% occurring once. This CDR3 contains 12 residues. Per the germline V gene, CDR1 is LNHNV and CDR2 is YYDKDF (reference sequence). Trimming cost V 3 bases and J 6 bases, with 9 bases left between them. This clonotype came up a few times. As yet, its antigen is unknown. The sequence came from a boy in the first two years of life who had a stem cell transplant for SCID, so the T cells may come from the graft donor. The chain carries TRBV15 and TRBJ2-7, with a possible D match to TRBD1 (5 bases). The material sequenced was PBMCs, mostly from graft donor cells, taken 360 days after TCRalphabeta/CD19-depleted stem cell transplant. In DNA, the CDR3 is TGTGCCACCAGCAGCCCCAGGGCCGAGCAGTACTTC. This translates into CATSSPRAEQYF.